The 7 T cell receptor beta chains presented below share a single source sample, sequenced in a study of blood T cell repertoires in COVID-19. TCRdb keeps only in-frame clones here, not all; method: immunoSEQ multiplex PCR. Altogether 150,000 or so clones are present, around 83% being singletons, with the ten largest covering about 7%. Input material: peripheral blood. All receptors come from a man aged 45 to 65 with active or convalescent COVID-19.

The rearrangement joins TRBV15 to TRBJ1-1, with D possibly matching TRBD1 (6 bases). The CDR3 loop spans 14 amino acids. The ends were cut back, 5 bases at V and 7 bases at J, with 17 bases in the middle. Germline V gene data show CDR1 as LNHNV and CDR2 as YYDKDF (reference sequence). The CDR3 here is CATSRNRDRLEAFF. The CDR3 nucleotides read TGTGCCACCAGCCGGAACAGGGATAGGCTTGAAGCTTTCTTT.

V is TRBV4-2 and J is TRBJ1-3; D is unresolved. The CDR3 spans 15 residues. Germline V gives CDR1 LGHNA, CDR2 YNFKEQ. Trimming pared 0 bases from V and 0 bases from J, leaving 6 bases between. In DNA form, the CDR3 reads TGTGCCAGCAGCCAAGATTACGGCTCTGGAAACACCATATATTTT. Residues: CASSQDYGSGNTIYF.

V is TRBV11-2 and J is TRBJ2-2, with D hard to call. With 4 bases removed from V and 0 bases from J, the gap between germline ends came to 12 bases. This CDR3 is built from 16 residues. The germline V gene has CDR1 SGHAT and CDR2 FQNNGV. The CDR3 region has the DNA TGTGCCAGCAGCTCCCGCGTTGTATCGAACACCGGGGAGCTGTTTTTT. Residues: CASSSRVVSNTGELFF.

The CDR3 bases are TGCGCCAGCAGCGATGAGGGTTCTAATGAAAAACTGTTTTTT. Its translation is CASSDEGSNEKLFF. V and J are TRBV4-3 and TRBJ1-4; D uncertain. V shed 5 bases and J shed 3 bases, with 10 bases lying between them. CDR3 size: 14 residues. Per the germline V gene, CDR1 is LGHNA and CDR2 is YSLEER.

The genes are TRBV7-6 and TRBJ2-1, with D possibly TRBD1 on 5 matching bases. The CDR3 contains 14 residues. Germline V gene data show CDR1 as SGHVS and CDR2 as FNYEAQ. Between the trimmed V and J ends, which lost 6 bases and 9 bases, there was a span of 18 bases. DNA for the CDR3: TGTGCCAGCAGGACAACAGGCCCCAACGGTGAGCAGTTCTTC. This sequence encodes CASRTTGPNGEQFF.

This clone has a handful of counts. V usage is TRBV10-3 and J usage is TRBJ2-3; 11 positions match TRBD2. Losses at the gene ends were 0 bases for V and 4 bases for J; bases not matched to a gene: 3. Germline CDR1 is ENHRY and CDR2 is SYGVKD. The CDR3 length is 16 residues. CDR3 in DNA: TGTGCCATCAGTGAGTCAACTAGCGGGGGTTCAGATACGCAGTATTTT. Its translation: CAISESTSGGSDTQYF.

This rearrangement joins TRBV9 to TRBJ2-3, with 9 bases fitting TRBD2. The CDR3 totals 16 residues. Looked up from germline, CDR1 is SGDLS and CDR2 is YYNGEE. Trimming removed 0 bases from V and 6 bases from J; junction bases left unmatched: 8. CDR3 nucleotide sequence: TGTGCCAGCAGCGTAGCTGGTAGCGGGAGTCTGGATACGCAGTATTTT. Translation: CASSVAGSGSLDTQYF.